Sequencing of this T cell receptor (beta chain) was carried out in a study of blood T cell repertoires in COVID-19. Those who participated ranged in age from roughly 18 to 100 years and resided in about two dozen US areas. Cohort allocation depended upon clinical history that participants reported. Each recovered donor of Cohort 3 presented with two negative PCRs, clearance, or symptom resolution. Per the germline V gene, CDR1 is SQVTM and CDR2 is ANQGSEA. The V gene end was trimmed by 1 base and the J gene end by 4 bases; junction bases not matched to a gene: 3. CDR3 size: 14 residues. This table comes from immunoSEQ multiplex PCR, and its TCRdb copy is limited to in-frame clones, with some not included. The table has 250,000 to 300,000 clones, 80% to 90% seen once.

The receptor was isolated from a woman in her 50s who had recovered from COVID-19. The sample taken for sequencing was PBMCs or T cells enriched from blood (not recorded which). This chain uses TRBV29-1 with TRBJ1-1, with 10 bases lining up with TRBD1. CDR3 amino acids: CSVEGGQGVTEAFF. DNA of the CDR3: TGCAGCGTTGAAGGAGGACAGGGGGTCACTGAAGCTTTCTTT. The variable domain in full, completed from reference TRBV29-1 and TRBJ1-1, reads SAVISQKPSRDICQRGTSLTIQCQVDSQVTMMFWYRQQPGQSLTLIATANQGSEATYESGFVIDKFPISRPNLTFSTLTVSNMSPEDSSIYLCSVEGGQGVTEAFFGQGTRLTVV.